Shown below are 8 T cell receptor beta chains from a single sample sequenced in a study of vaccination and CD4 T cells after COVID-19. Their cognate antigens are unknown. Oncomine TCR Beta short-read sequencing was applied to DNA from cultured CD4+ T cells. Each CDR3 protein gets one entry after TCRdb re-called the PCR reads with MiXCR. The repertoire holds roughly 9,800 distinct CDR3 sequences, with less than 75% as singletons. Treatment given: approximately 10-day PBMC culture with coronavirus spike peptide pools or control peptides (ViraFEST assay). The specimen was CD4+ T cells from blood, cultured in vitro. The receptors originated from a human donor who had recovered from COVID-19.

This clonotype was found a few times. The chain links TRBV7-9 to TRBJ2-3; 11 bases match TRBD2. This CDR3 region has 21 residues. Germline loops: CDR1 SEHNR, CDR2 FQNEAQ (reference sequence). The V and J ends lost 5 bases and 2 bases, in that order; junction bases with no gene match: 21. The CDR3 region is CASSALRARSGGAWVTDTQYF. The CDR3, as DNA: TGTGCCAGCAGCGCCCTCAGGGCCCGTAGCGGGGGGGCTTGGGTCACAGATACGCAGTATTTT.

This clonotype was picked up a small number of times. CDR3 DNA: TGTGCCAGCAGCCCGACCGGAGGGCCTGGTGCCACTGAAGCTTTCTTT. Protein product: CASSPTGGPGATEAFF. The chain is built from TRBV4-2 and TRBJ1-1; D not resolved. V lost 4 bases, J lost 4 bases, and 19 bases lay in between. The germline V gene encodes CDR1 LGHNA and CDR2 YNFKEQ. The CDR3 runs to 16 residues.

J is TRBJ2-5 and V is TRBV2; possibly TRBD2 for D (6 bases). Per the germline V gene, CDR1 is SNHLY and CDR2 is FYNNEI. V gave up 4 bases and J gave up 1 base, with 7 bases separating them. This CDR3 is 13 amino acids long. The CDR3 loop is CASSGSGQETQYF. In DNA form, the CDR3 reads TGTGCCAGCAGTGGTAGCGGCCAAGAGACCCAGTACTTC.

This clonotype was recorded a few times. V and J are TRBV20-1 and TRBJ1-2; TRBD1 agrees at 8 bases. J lost 5 bases, V lost 0 bases, and 14 bases had no gene match. From germline, CDR1 is DFQATT and CDR2 SNEGSKA (reference sequence). This CDR3 has 17 residues. In DNA form, the CDR3 reads TGCAGTGCTAGAGATTCGTTTTGGGGACAGGTCAGGTATGGCTACACCTTC. The encoded protein is CSARDSFWGQVRYGYTF.

The gene calls are TRBV15 and TRBJ1-1; no definite D call. Trimming took off 0 bases at V and 4 bases at J, with 9 bases between the two ends. CDR1 LNHNV and CDR2 YYDKDF come from the germline V gene (reference sequence). The CDR3 covers 14 residues. The CDR3, as DNA: TGTGCCACCAGCAGAGATCGGGGTTTCACTGAAGCTTTCTTT. Its protein product is CATSRDRGFTEAFF.

The chain couples TRBV23-1 to TRBJ2-7; either TRBD1 or TRBD2 may fit D (5 bases each). TRBV23-1 is recorded as an ORF, its role being uncertain. Trimming pared 4 bases from V and 2 bases from J, leaving 18 bases between. The CDR3 length is 16 residues. The CDR3 coding sequence is TGCGCCAGCAGTCGTCATCGGGGAACAGGCGCCTACGAGCAGTACTTC. This translates into CASSRHRGTGAYEQYF.

The chain uses TRBV6-5 and TRBJ2-7; 7 nucleotides match TRBD1. This CDR3 is 15 amino acids long. Germline values: CDR1 MNHEY, CDR2 SVGAGI. After removal of 4 bases from V and 2 bases from J, the junction contained 8 bases not matched to a gene. The CDR3 is CASSSRGRGTYEQYF. Written as DNA, the CDR3 is TGTGCCAGCAGTTCTCGAGGCAGGGGGACCTACGAGCAGTACTTC.

The chain couples TRBV10-3 to TRBJ1-5, with 9 bases fitting TRBD1. J gave up 6 bases and V 10 bases, and 7 bases lay outside the gene matches. The CDR3 is 13 amino acids. Germline CDR1 is ENHRY and CDR2 is SYGVKD. The CDR3 nucleotides read TGTGCCACCCGGGACAGGGAGGGTCAGCCCCAGCATTTT. It translates to CATRDREGQPQHF.